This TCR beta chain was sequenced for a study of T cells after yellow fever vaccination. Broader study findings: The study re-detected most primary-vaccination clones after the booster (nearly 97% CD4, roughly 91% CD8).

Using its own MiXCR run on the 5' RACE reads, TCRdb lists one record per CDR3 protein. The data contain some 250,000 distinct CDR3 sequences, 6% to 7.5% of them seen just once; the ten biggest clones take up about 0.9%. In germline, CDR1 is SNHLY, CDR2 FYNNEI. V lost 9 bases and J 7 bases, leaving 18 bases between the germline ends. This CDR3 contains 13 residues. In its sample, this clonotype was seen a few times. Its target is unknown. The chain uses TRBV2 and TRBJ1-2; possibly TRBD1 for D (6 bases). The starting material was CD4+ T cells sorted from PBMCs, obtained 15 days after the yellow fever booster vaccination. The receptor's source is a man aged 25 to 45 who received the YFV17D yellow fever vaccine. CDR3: CASTQGISVGYTF. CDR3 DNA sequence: TGTGCCAGTACTCAGGGGATCTCTGTTGGCTACACCTTC.